This passage covers 2 T cell receptor beta chains from one sample sequenced in a study of shared clonotypes between healthy human individuals (dated by TCRdb to the early 2020s). CD8 naive samples were obtained by positive selection for CCR7 among CD45RO-negative cells, yielding a CD45RA+CCR7+ population from which TemRA cells were excluded. Libraries were made using the immunoSEQ multiplex PCR assay. Here the immuneACCESS table is served through TCRdb, limited to in-frame sequences with V and J called. Missing clones are a known gap in these copies; in checked studies unresolved V genes cover under half, and the rest lacks a known reason. This sample comprises hundreds of thousands of clones, roughly 98% of them detected only once. 0.25% to 0.35% of the sample belongs to the ten largest clones. Sequencing input: naive CD8+ T cells sorted from blood. The cell subset or site label, read with the paper, signifies: CD45RA+CCR7+. The receptor source for this set is a man between 25 and 39 years old in good health.

The chain combines TRBV10-3 with TRBJ2-3; possibly TRBD2 for D (5 bases). This CDR3 region has 16 residues. Germline loops: CDR1 ENHRY, CDR2 SYGVKD. Deletions cut 3 bases from V and 0 bases from J, with 13 bases between. The DNA of the CDR3 is TGTGCCATCAGTGATAGCGCAGCGCGTAGCACAGATACGCAGTATTTT. It yields the protein CAISDSAARSTDTQYF.

The CDR3 nucleotides read TGTGCCAGCAGGCTCAGGACAGGTCGGTCCTACAATGAGCAGTTCTTC. Amino acid sequence: CASRLRTGRSYNEQFF. The chain has TRBV2 and TRBJ2-1; 7 nucleotides match TRBD1. Unmatched junction bases numbered 9, after V lost 6 bases and J lost 1 base. This CDR3 contains 16 residues. Germline lookup yields CDR1 SNHLY and CDR2 FYNNEI.